The entry that follows covers one TCR beta chain sequence. What this receptor recognizes is not known. No base-level quality is on record; no much larger clone is a single base apart. Separate from the roughly 700-subject first cohort, the validation cohort of about 120 subjects was the group to which the donors belonged. Library generation was performed with the immunoSEQ multiplex PCR assay. Under the source paper's analysis protocol: A statistical classification framework was built to diagnose cytomegalovirus status from the catalog of TCR beta chain sequences. TCRdb retrieved this table from immuneACCESS and kept in-frame rearrangements only. Not all clones are present; in checked studies, unresolved V genes account for under half, and no reason is known for the remainder. The V and J calls and the clone size are those of that table, but D and trimming were determined from the DNA. This sample has about 71,000 clones in its table, and 90% to 95% of those were observed once. The ten largest clonotypes hold approximately 1.3% of the sample.

This record belongs to a study of cytomegalovirus exposure and HLA in healthy donors (TCRdb year 2017). Background on the whole study: According to a later analysis, one platform produced both the roughly 120 validation repertoires and the 666 repertoires of the first cohort. The aim of the study was to test whether cataloging public T cell receptors could identify signatures of past pathogen exposure. In addition to the first cohort of around 670 subjects, a separate validation cohort of about 120 different subjects was used. High-throughput TCR immunosequencing, statistical association of individual TCRs with disease status, and machine learning were combined to predict cytomegalovirus infection status. General findings and caveats noted by the study authors: In both the original and validation cohorts, the classifier was reported to diagnose cytomegalovirus status with high specificity and sensitivity. A later analysis lacked HLA typing for the validation cohort, so it scored co-occurrence in that cohort across all 110 or so repertoires. The study gave a list of 150 to 200 TCR beta chains associated with cytomegalovirus. A few of the identified cytomegalovirus-associated TCR beta chains were confirmed in vitro to be specific for cytomegalovirus antigens. The authors suggested that the approach could potentially be generalized to other disease states and immunological phenotypes. Of the cluster scores, 85% to 95% were above 0 in a later analysis, which found that TCRs clustered in the first cohort also tended to co-occur in the 95 to 150 validation repertoires. Most TCR sequences were seen in very few donors, while some public TCRs were found in many individuals.

V and J are truncated by 0 bases and 4 bases respectively, leaving an intervening sequence of 16 bases. In the germline V gene (reference sequence), CDR1 corresponds to LNHNV and CDR2 to YYDKDF. The CDR3, cysteine through phenylalanine, is 16 amino acids long. This entry keeps only the CDR3 DNA: 48 bases, framed from base 1. The sample taken for sequencing was PBMCs. This receptor chain uses TRBV15 and TRBJ2-7, with TRBD2 perhaps the D gene, on 6 matching bases. The sequence was collected from a man between 18 and 29 years old in good health and CMV-seropositive. The CDR3 here reads CATSRDRIAAGYEQYF. The DNA sequence reads TGTGCCACCAGCAGAGATCGGATAGCGGCTGGGTACGAGCAGTACTTC.